The 7 T cell receptor beta chains reported below all come from one sample, sequenced in a study of blood T cells in healthy people across ages. Combining a sample-barcoded 5' primer with a J-beta primer mix, a second PCR ran for roughly 6 to 12 cycles. From the 5' RACE reads, TCRdb called clonotypes with MiXCR, one entry per CDR3 protein. This sample has about 750,000 distinct CDR3 sequences, with approximately 55% found just once. The source material was blood. The receptor source for this set is a man older than 75 in good health.

This rearrangement joins TRBV28 to TRBJ1-2, with TRBD1 identical over 9 bases. There are 15 residues in the CDR3. Looked up from germline, CDR1 is MDHEN and CDR2 is SYDVKM. Trimming removed 4 bases from V and 4 bases from J; junction bases left unmatched: 7. The CDR3 region is CASSSAGTGSYGYTF. Written as DNA, the CDR3 is TGTGCCAGCAGTTCAGCTGGGACAGGGTCCTATGGCTACACCTTC.

This clonotype was counted a few times. One base away lies a much larger clone, so this may be a sequencing read error. The J gene is TRBJ2-5, the V gene TRBV27; 10 positions match TRBD2. This CDR3 region has 16 residues. CDR1 and CDR2 (germline): MNHEY, SMNVEV (reference sequence). V lost 0 bases to trimming and J lost 11 bases; unmatched junction nucleotides: 12. CDR3 sequence reads: CASSLSILAGYNEQYF. CDR3 nucleotide sequence: TGTGCCAGCAGTTTATCGATACTAGCGGGATACAATGAGCAGTACTTC.

The genes are TRBV2 and TRBJ1-2; 10 bases agree with TRBD1. The V and J ends lost 6 bases and 3 bases, in that order; junction bases with no gene match: 10. This CDR3 spans 16 amino acids. Germline V lookup: CDR1 SNHLY, CDR2 FYNNEI. The CDR3 reads CASRSSGTGDHYGYTF. DNA of the CDR3: TGTGCCAGCAGATCGTCCGGGACAGGGGATCACTATGGCTACACCTTC.

The chain couples TRBV29-1 to TRBJ2-5, with 9 positions matching TRBD1. The J call may be faulty, since TRBJ2-7 better matches the DNA end. This CDR3 spans 12 amino acids. Germline-derived CDR1 and CDR2 are SQVTM and ANQGSEA. CDR3 coding DNA: TGCAGCTCGGGACAGGGAAGGTACGAGCAGTACTTC. Translation: CSSGQGRYEQYF.

This clonotype appeared a few times. This chain uses TRBV20-1 with TRBJ2-7; maybe TRBD1 (6 bases). Germline values: CDR1 DFQATT, CDR2 SNEGSKA (reference sequence). Trimming took off 6 bases at V and 0 bases at J, with 12 bases between the two ends. CDR3 length: 13 residues. CDR3 loop: CSARTAPSYEQYF. The CDR3 region has the DNA TGCAGTGCCCGGACAGCACCCTCCTACGAGCAGTACTTC.

The chain recombines TRBV28 with TRBJ2-7, with D tentatively TRBD1 or TRBD2 (6 bases each). V was pared by 3 bases and J by 4 bases, with 16 bases between. Germline V gives CDR1 MDHEN, CDR2 SYDVKM. The CDR3 is made up of 15 amino acids. The CDR3 DNA is TGTGCCAGCAGTTTCCCACGGGGGCGGACTTACGAGCAGTACTTC. Translation: CASSFPRGRTYEQYF.

This chain joins TRBV2 and TRBJ2-1, with TRBD2 matching over 12 bases. Germline CDR1 and CDR2: SNHLY and FYNNEI. V shed 4 bases and J 5 bases; nucleotides not matched to a gene: 3. There are 15 residues in the CDR3. CDR3 protein: CASSASGRGNNEQFF. DNA for the CDR3: TGTGCCAGCAGTGCTAGCGGGAGGGGCAACAATGAGCAGTTCTTC.